These 14 T cell receptor beta chains were all obtained from the same sample, sequenced in a study of cytomegalovirus exposure and HLA in healthy donors. 13 Jbeta primers and 60 Vbeta primers were used for the PCR. Using immunoSEQ multiplex PCR, the repertoire was profiled, and TCRdb retains in-frame clones only, with some absent. This table holds 130,000 to 150,000 clones, around 9.6% found once. Sequencing was done on a sample of PBMCs. These receptors came from a male donor in good health and CMV-seronegative.

This clone was seen a handful of times. The chain couples TRBV4-3 to TRBJ1-2, with a tentative D call TRBD1 (6 bases). This CDR3 is 15 amino acids long. V was trimmed by 4 bases and J by 5 bases, leaving 17 bases between them. The germline gives CDR1 LGHNA, CDR2 YSLEER. CDR3 amino acids: CASSPLQGLTYGYTF. In nucleotides, the CDR3 is TGCGCCAGCAGCCCCCTACAGGGATTAACGTATGGCTACACCTTC.

This clone showed up just a few times. The V gene is TRBV6-5, the J gene TRBJ1-1; 10 nucleotides agree with TRBD1. CDR3 length equals 14 residues. V shed 6 bases, J shed 4 bases, and the junction held 5 bases outside the gene matches. Germline V CDR1 and CDR2: MNHEY, SVGAGI. The CDR3: CASSYDRGPTEAFF. The CDR3, as DNA: TGTGCCAGCAGCTATGACAGGGGGCCCACTGAAGCTTTCTTT.

The sample holds a few counts of this clone. The rearrangement links TRBV5-1 to TRBJ1-2, with TRBD1 as a possible D gene (6 bases). The CDR3 length is 15 residues. V dropped 0 bases and J dropped 6 bases, with 15 bases sitting between them. Germline V gene lookup returns CDR1 SGHRS and CDR2 YFSETQ. The CDR3 here is CASSLDRAEINGYTF. The CDR3 DNA is TGCGCCAGCAGCTTGGACAGGGCGGAAATTAATGGCTACACCTTC. The variable domain in full, with the rest retrieved from reference TRBV5-1 and TRBJ1-2, is KAGVTQTPRYLIKTRGQQVTLSCSPISGHRSVSWYQQTPGQGLQFLFEYFSETQRNKGNFPGRFSGRQFSNSRSEMNVSTLELGDSALYLCASSLDRAEINGYTFGSGTRLTVV.

This clone was detected only a few times. The chain joins TRBV5-1 to TRBJ2-5; D is perhaps TRBD1 (5 bases). The better agreement between TRBJ2-7 and the DNA end casts doubt on the J call. The germline gives CDR1 SGHRS, CDR2 YFSETQ. The CDR3 totals 15 residues. The CDR3 region has the DNA TGCGCCAGCAGTCGTGGGCAGGGAACCTTCTACGAGCAGTACTTC. It yields the protein CASSRGQGTFYEQYF.

The rearrangement links TRBV10-3 to TRBJ2-7; 11 bases map to TRBD1. The CDR3 runs to 14 residues. Germline CDR1 reads ENHRY; CDR2 reads SYGVKD. V shed 10 bases and J 3 bases; nucleotides not matched to a gene: 8. The CDR3 coding sequence is TGTGCCACGGAGGGACAGGGGGGAAGCTACGAGCAGTACTTC. This encodes CATEGQGGSYEQYF.

The chain has TRBV5-1 and TRBJ1-4; the match to TRBD1 covers 12 bases. The CDR3 loop spans 19 amino acids. V was clipped by 4 bases and J by 6 bases; unmatched bases: 16. The V gene's germline CDR1 is SGHRS and CDR2 YFSETQ. The CDR3 bases are TGCGCCAGCAGCCTGGGGGACAGGGGGCGAGGGAGACCCTATGAAAAACTGTTTTTT. Amino acid sequence: CASSLGDRGRGRPYEKLFF.

The chain couples TRBV5-8 to TRBJ2-3, with 7 bases fitting TRBD2. The CDR3 extends over 15 amino acids. Germline V gene data show CDR1 as SGHTS and CDR2 as YDEGEE. V was pared by 4 bases and J by 1 base, with 6 bases of the junction left unmatched. This CDR3 is CASSRGVGGTDTQYF. In DNA, the CDR3 is TGTGCCAGCAGCCGGGGGGTGGGAGGCACAGATACGCAGTATTTT.

V and J are TRBV5-5 and TRBJ2-7; 8 bases agree with TRBD2. Germline V gene lookup returns CDR1 SGHKS and CDR2 YYEKEE (reference sequence). CDR3 length: 14 residues. The V and J ends lost 6 bases and 5 bases, in that order; junction bases with no gene match: 10. The CDR3, as DNA: TGTGCCAGCACCTTCGGGGGGGGGTTCAACGAGCAGTACTTC. It encodes CASTFGGGFNEQYF. Using reference TRBV5-5 and TRBJ2-7 for the parts outside the CDR3, the full variable domain is DAGVTQSPTHLIKTRGQQVTLRCSPISGHKSVSWYQQVLGQGPQFIFQYYEKEERGRGNFPDRFSARQFPNYSSELNVNALLLGDSALYLCASTFGGGFNEQYFGPGTRLTVT.

This clone was recorded a few times. The chain uses TRBV6-5 and TRBJ2-1; 8 bases agree with TRBD1. The CDR3 spans 13 residues. Germline trimming cut 2 bases from V and 15 bases from J; bases unmatched to any gene: 9. The germline CDR1 and CDR2 sequences are MNHEY and SVGAGI. Here the CDR3 reads CASSYPGGVRWFF. The CDR3 DNA is TGTGCCAGCAGTTACCCAGGGGGCGTACGGTGGTTCTTC.

This clone appeared a few times. The CDR3 spells CASRTTGESFYEQYF. The CDR3 nucleotides are TGTGCCAGCAGAACTACAGGGGAAAGTTTTTACGAGCAGTACTTC. The V call is TRBV27, the J call TRBJ2-7; TRBD1 agrees at 7 bases. The CDR3 contains 15 residues. Germline trimming cut 6 bases from V and 4 bases from J; bases unmatched to any gene: 12. Germline V gives CDR1 MNHEY, CDR2 SMNVEV (reference sequence).

This clone was detected a few times. The rearrangement links TRBV6-5 to TRBJ1-6; TRBD1 aligns across 9 bases. The J segment lost 9 bases and the V segment lost 6 bases, leaving 3 bases of the junction unmatched. Germline CDR1 reads MNHEY; CDR2 reads SVGAGI. The CDR3 is made up of 13 amino acids. CDR3 amino acids: CASRETGGSPLHF. The CDR3 nucleotides read TGTGCCAGCAGGGAGACAGGGGGTTCACCCCTCCACTTT.

This clone appeared a few times. This chain links TRBV7-9 with TRBJ1-2, with TRBD1 identical over 7 bases. The CDR3 is 14 residues long. The ends lost 5 bases at V and 6 bases at J; junction bases unmatched: 9. Germline V CDR1 and CDR2: SEHNR, FQNEAQ (reference sequence). CDR3 loop: CASSPLGQVDGYTF. For the CDR3, the DNA is TGTGCCAGCAGCCCCCTCGGACAGGTTGATGGCTACACCTTC.

This clone was seen more than once but under ten times. The J gene is TRBJ2-5, the V gene TRBV18; the match to TRBD1 covers 8 bases. Trimming removed 3 bases from V and 5 bases from J; junction bases left unmatched: 8. Germline V gene sequence: CDR1 KGHSH, CDR2 LQKENI. This CDR3 comprises 15 residues. The CDR3, as DNA: TGTGCCAGCTCACCGGGGGACAGGACTTGGGAGACCCAGTACTTC. The encoded protein is CASSPGDRTWETQYF.

The chain is built from TRBV28 and TRBJ2-6; 9 bases are a match to TRBD1. The length of the CDR3 is 17 residues. Trimming took 6 bases from V and 0 from J; bases not matched to a gene: 6. Germline-derived CDR1 and CDR2 are MDHEN and SYDVKM. The CDR3 here is CASRRTGADSGANVLTF. The CDR3 nucleotides read TGTGCCAGCAGACGGACAGGGGCCGACTCTGGGGCCAACGTCCTGACTTTC.